Below are 9 T cell receptor beta chains sequenced from a single sample in a study of beta chain features in type 1 diabetes. The sequenced template was cDNA made from the entire isolated RNA. Generated by immunoSEQ multiplex PCR, the TCRdb table keeps only in-frame clones and is missing some. The sample lists under 950,000 clones, about 17% occurring once. Sequenced: naive CD4+ T cells from blood. These TCRs come from a woman aged 18 to 35 in good health.

This clone came up a few times. The V and J genes are TRBV7-9 and TRBJ2-4; D is unclear. The length of the CDR3 is 16 residues. Deletions cut 5 bases from V and 3 bases from J, with 17 bases between. Germline-derived CDR1 and CDR2 are SEHNR and FQNEAQ (reference sequence). CDR3 coding DNA: TGTGCCAGCAGCCCAAGAAATGGATTTGGCAAAAACATTCAGTACTTC. Residues: CASSPRNGFGKNIQYF.

J is TRBJ1-2 and V is TRBV2; 7 bases map to TRBD1. With 5 bases clipped from V and 4 bases from J, the junction kept 7 bases outside the gene matches. The CDR3 runs 14 residues. Per germline, CDR1 SNHLY and CDR2 FYNNEI. The CDR3 is CASSPGTDIYGYTF. In DNA form, the CDR3 reads TGTGCCAGCAGTCCCGGGACAGACATCTATGGCTACACCTTC. The whole variable domain, filled in from reference TRBV2 and TRBJ1-2, reads EPEVTQTPSHQVTQMGQEVILRCVPISNHLYFYWYRQILGQKVEFLVSFYNNEISEKSEIFDDQFSVERPDGSNFTLKIRSTKLEDSAMYFCASSPGTDIYGYTFGSGTRLTVV.

This clone showed up just a few times. Other DNA sequences in the sample encode the same CDR3. The CDR3: CASSPANEQFF. In DNA form, the CDR3 reads TGTGCCAGCAGCCCCGCCAATGAGCAGTTCTTC. The chain employs TRBV7-2 and TRBJ2-1; D uncertain. The CDR3 runs 11 residues. CDR1 and CDR2 from the germline V gene are SGHTA and FQGNSA. The V end lost 5 bases, the J end lost 6 bases, and 5 bases lay between the germline ends.

This clone was seen a few times. The rearrangement uses TRBV4-3 and TRBJ1-1; D is uncertain. V was pared by 1 base and J by 5 bases, with 11 bases between. The CDR3 covers 14 residues. Germline CDR1 LGHNA, CDR2 YSLEER. The CDR3: CASSQATSWTEAFF. The CDR3 DNA sequence: TGCGCCAGCAGCCAAGCGACAAGTTGGACTGAAGCTTTCTTT.

As concerns this clone: The sample contains more than one DNA sequence encoding this CDR3. V is TRBV18 and J is TRBJ2-2; D might be TRBD1 (6 bases). Germline CDR1 KGHSH, CDR2 LQKENI. This CDR3 region has 15 residues. Trimming removed 0 bases at V and 4 bases at J, with 9 bases between. The CDR3 loop is CASSPPGRGTGELFF. The CDR3 bases are TGTGCCAGCTCACCACCGGGCAGGGGCACCGGGGAGCTGTTTTTT.

This chain joins TRBV5-4 and TRBJ2-3; D may be TRBD1 (6 bases). The CDR3 has 15 residues. Germline V gives CDR1 SGHNT, CDR2 YYREEE (reference sequence). Trimming took 4 bases from V and 2 from J, leaving 14 bases between them. Here the CDR3 reads CASSRQQGTTDTQYF. CDR3 bases: TGTGCCAGCAGCCGACAACAGGGAACCACAGATACGCAGTATTTT. The entire variable domain, with the rest obtained from reference TRBV5-4 and TRBJ2-3, is as follows: ETGVTQSPTHLIKTRGQQVTLRCSSQSGHNTVSWYQQALGQGPQFIFQYYREEENGRGNFPPRFSGLQFPNYSSELNVNALELDDSALYLCASSRQQGTTDTQYFGPGTRLTVL.

J is TRBJ2-4 and V is TRBV5-1; tentative D call: TRBD1 (5 bases). V was cut by 5 bases and J by 0 bases, with 15 bases left in between. The CDR3 has 16 residues. Germline V gives CDR1 SGHRS, CDR2 YFSETQ. The CDR3 protein is CASSQTGIIAKNIQYF. CDR3 in DNA: TGCGCCAGCAGTCAAACAGGAATCATAGCCAAAAACATTCAGTACTTC.

In its sample, this clone was seen a few times. The chain combines TRBV7-9 with TRBJ1-2, with 8 bases lining up with TRBD1. Trimming at V came to 2 bases and at J to 6 bases, leaving 5 bases not matched to a gene. This CDR3 region has 14 residues. The germline V gene encodes CDR1 SEHNR and CDR2 FQNEAQ (reference sequence). CDR3 loop: CASSLLQGADGYTF. CDR3 sequence (DNA): TGTGCCAGCAGCTTATTGCAGGGGGCGGATGGCTACACCTTC.

There are a few counts of this clone. The chain combines TRBV28 with TRBJ2-5; possible D gene TRBD2, 7 bases. The germline V gene encodes CDR1 MDHEN and CDR2 SYDVKM. The CDR3 length is 15 residues. Trimming took 8 bases from V and 3 from J, leaving 19 bases between them. The chain's CDR3 is CASSSRRGGKETQYF. The CDR3 nucleotides read TGTGCCAGCTCGAGCCGGAGGGGGGGGAAAGAGACCCAGTACTTC. The complete variable domain, with remaining parts taken from reference TRBV28 and TRBJ2-5, reads DVKVTQSSRYLVKRTGEKVFLECVQDMDHENMFWYRQDPGLGLRLIYFSYDVKMKEKGDIPEGYSVSREKKERFSLILESASTNQTSMYLCASSSRRGGKETQYFGPGTRLLVL.